This TCR beta chain was retrieved from a study of T cells expressing NK-cell markers. Germline assignment: CDR1 SGHKS and CDR2 YYEKEE (reference sequence). This CDR3 spans 17 amino acids. From its re-call of the 5' RACE reads, TCRdb lists each CDR3 protein once, without DNA. This sample carries 300,000 to 500,000 distinct CDR3 sequences, with over 8.5% going to the ten biggest clones. This chain uses TRBV5-5 with TRBJ1-1; TCRdb outputs TRBD1, but without DNA this stays unchecked. Sequenced material: blood T cells: a sorted CD56 or NKG2C T cell subset, CD4+ or CD8+ T cells, or bulk PBMC T cells (not recorded which). This sequence was found in a woman between 50 and 59 years old in good health. The CDR3 here is CASSPPGRGQKNTEAFF.